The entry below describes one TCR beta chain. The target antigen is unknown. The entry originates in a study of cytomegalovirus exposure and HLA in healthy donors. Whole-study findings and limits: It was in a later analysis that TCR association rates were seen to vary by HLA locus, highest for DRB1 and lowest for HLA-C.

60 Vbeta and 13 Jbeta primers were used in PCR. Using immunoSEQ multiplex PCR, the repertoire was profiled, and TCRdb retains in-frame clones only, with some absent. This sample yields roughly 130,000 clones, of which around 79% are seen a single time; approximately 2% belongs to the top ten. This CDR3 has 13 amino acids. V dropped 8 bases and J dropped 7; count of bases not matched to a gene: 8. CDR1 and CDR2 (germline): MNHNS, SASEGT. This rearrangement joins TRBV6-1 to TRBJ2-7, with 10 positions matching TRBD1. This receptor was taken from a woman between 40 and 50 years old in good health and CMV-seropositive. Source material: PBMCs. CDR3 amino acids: CASQGQGTLEQYF. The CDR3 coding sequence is TGTGCCAGCCAGGGACAGGGGACCCTTGAGCAGTACTTC.